Below, 5 T cell receptor beta chains from the same sample are listed, as sequenced in a study of shared clonotypes between healthy human individuals. Clones were read by immunoSEQ multiplex PCR, and TCRdb kept only the in-frame ones, dropping some. The sample gives over a million clones, roughly 96% of which show up once; over 1% is in the top ten. The sequenced sample was naive CD4+ T cells sorted from blood. The subset is: CD45RA+ positively selected. These receptors were obtained from a man aged 25-45 years in good health.

This rearrangement joins TRBV7-2 to TRBJ2-4; TRBD2 matches at 8 bases. CDR1 and CDR2 (germline): SGHTA, FQGNSA. V shed 8 bases, J shed 3 bases, and the junction held 6 bases outside the gene matches. The CDR3 runs 14 residues. The CDR3 region has the DNA TGTGCCAGCCTGCCGGGGGGGAGCAAAAACATTCAGTACTTC. It encodes CASLPGGSKNIQYF.

This CDR3 reads CSARDGFEQFF. For the CDR3, the DNA is TGCAGTGCTAGAGACGGTTTTGAGCAGTTCTTC. The chain recombines TRBV20-1 with TRBJ2-1; D is ambiguous. Trimming shortened V by 0 bases and J by 9 bases, and 6 bases separated the two germline ends. The CDR3 is 11 amino acids. Per the germline V gene, CDR1 is DFQATT and CDR2 is SNEGSKA (reference sequence).

The chain combines TRBV5-4 with TRBJ2-1; 8 bases match TRBD2. J lost 8 bases, V lost 4 bases, and 17 bases had no gene match. CDR3 length equals 17 residues. The germline gives CDR1 SGHNT, CDR2 YYREEE (reference sequence). The CDR3 DNA is TGTGCCAGCAGCCGAACCCGCGGACTAGCCGGTACGGATGAGCAGTTCTTC. Protein: CASSRTRGLAGTDEQFF.

The chain carries TRBV5-4 and TRBJ2-3, with no clear D. V was trimmed by 0 bases and J by 9 bases, leaving 11 bases between them. Germline values: CDR1 SGHNT, CDR2 YYREEE (reference sequence). This CDR3 comprises 13 residues. The CDR3 here is CASSLDLHRTQYF. The CDR3, as DNA: TGTGCCAGCAGCTTGGACCTCCACCGGACGCAGTATTTT.

This chain connects TRBV2 to TRBJ2-2; D is perhaps TRBD1 (5 bases). V lost 1 base and J lost 6, with 15 bases in between. The CDR3 extends over 16 amino acids. Germline V CDR1 and CDR2: SNHLY, FYNNEI. Written as DNA, the CDR3 is TGTGCCAGCAGTGAAGTGACTGGCAGGGTGGCCGGGGAGCTGTTTTTT. This translates into CASSEVTGRVAGELFF.